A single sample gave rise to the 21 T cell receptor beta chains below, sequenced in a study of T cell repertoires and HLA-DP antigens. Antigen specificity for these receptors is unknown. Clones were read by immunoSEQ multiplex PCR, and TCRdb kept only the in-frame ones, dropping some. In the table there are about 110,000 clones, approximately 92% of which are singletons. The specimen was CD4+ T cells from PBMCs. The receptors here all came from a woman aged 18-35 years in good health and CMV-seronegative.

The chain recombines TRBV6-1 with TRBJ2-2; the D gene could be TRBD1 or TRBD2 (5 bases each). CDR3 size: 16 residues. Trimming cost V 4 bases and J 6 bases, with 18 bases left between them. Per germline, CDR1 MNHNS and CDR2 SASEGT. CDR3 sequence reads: CASSVGVKELSGELFF. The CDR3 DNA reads TGTGCCAGCAGTGTGGGGGTTAAAGAATTGTCCGGGGAGCTGTTTTTT.

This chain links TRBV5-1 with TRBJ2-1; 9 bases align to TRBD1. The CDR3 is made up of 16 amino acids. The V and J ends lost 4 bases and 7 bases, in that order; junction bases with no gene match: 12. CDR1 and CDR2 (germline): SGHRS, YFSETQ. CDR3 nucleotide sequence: TGCGCCAGCAGCGCCACCGGGACAGGGAAACTTAATGAGCAGTTCTTC. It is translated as CASSATGTGKLNEQFF.

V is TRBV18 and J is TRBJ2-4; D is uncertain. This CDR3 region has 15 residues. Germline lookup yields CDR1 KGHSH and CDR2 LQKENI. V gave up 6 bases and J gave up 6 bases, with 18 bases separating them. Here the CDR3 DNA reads TGTGCCAGCTCGCCCGAGGATTACGGCGGAAACATTCAGTACTTC. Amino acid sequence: CASSPEDYGGNIQYF.

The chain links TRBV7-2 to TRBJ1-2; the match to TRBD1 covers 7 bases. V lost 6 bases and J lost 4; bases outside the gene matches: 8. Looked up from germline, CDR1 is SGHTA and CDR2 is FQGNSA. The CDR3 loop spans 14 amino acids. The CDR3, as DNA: TGTGCCAGCAGTCATCGGACAGGCTCCTATGGCTACACCTTC. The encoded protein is CASSHRTGSYGYTF.

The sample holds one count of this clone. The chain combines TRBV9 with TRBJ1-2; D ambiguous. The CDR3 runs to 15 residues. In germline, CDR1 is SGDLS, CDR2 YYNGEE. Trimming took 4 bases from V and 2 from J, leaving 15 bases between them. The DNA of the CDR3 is TGTGCCAGCAGCTCTTTAGAGGTAACGAACTATGGCTACACCTTC. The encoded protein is CASSSLEVTNYGYTF.

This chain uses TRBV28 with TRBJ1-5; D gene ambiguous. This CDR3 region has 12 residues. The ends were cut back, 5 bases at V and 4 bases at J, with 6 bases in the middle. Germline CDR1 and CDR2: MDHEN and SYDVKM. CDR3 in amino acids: CASSTLNQPQHF. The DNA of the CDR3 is TGTGCCAGCAGTACTCTAAATCAGCCCCAGCATTTT.

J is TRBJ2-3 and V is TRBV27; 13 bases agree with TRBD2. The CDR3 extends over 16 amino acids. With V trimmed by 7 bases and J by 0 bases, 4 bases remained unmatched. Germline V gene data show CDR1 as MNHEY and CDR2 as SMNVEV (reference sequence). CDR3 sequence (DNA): TGTGCCAGCATCGGGACTAGCGGGACTAGCACAGATACGCAGTATTTT. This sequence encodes CASIGTSGTSTDTQYF.

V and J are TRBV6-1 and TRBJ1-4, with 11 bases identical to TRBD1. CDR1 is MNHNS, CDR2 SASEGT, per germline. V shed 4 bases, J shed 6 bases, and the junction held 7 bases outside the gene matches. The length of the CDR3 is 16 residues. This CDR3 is CASSGRDRGFYEKLFF. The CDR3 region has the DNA TGTGCCAGCAGTGGCCGGGACAGGGGGTTCTATGAAAAACTGTTTTTT.

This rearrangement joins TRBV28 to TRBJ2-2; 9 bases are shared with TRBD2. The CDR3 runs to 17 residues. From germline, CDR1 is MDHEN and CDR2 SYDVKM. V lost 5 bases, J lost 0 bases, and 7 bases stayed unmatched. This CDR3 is CASSAAGTSPNTGELFF. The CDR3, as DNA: TGTGCCAGCAGTGCCGCCGGGACTAGCCCGAACACCGGGGAGCTGTTTTTT.

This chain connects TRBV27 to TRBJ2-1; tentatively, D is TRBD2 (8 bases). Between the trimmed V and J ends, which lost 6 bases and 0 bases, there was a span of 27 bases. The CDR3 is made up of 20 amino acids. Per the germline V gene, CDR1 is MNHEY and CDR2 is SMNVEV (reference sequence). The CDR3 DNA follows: TGTGCCAGCAGCTCACACAGGGGAGGCGGGAGGTCCTACTCCTACAATGAGCAGTTCTTC. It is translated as CASSSHRGGGRSYSYNEQFF.

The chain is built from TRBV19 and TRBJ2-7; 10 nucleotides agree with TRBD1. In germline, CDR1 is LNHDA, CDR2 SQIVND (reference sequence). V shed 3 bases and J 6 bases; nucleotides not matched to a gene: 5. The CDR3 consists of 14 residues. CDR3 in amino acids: CASSISGTGVEQYF. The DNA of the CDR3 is TGTGCCAGTAGTATTTCTGGGACAGGGGTCGAGCAGTACTTC.

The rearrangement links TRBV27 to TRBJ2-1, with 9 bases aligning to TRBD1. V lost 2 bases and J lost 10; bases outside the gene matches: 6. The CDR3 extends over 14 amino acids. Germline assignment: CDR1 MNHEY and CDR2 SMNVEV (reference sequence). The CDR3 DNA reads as TGTGCCAGCAGTTTACCCGACAGGGGGAGAGAGCAGTTCTTC. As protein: CASSLPDRGREQFF.

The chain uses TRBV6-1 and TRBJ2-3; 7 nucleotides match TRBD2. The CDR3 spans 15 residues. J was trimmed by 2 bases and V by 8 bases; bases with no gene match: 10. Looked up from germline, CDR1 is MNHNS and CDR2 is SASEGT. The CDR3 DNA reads TGTGCCAGCGGGGGGGGAGCGGGGACCACAGATACGCAGTATTTT. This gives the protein CASGGGAGTTDTQYF.

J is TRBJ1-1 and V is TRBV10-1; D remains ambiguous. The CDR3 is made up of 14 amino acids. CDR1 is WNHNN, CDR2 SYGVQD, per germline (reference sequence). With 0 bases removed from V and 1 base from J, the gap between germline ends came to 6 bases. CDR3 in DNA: TGCGCCAGCAGTGAGTCGGGCAGGAACACTGAAGCTTTCTTT. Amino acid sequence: CASSESGRNTEAFF.

CDR3 residues: CASSERLAGANEQYF. The CDR3 region has the DNA TGCGCCAGCAGTGAACGACTAGCGGGAGCAAACGAGCAGTACTTC. The chain joins TRBV10-2 to TRBJ2-7; TRBD2 agrees at 12 bases. This CDR3 is 15 amino acids long. From germline, CDR1 is WSHSY and CDR2 SAAADI. With V trimmed by 3 bases and J by 5 bases, 5 bases remained unmatched.

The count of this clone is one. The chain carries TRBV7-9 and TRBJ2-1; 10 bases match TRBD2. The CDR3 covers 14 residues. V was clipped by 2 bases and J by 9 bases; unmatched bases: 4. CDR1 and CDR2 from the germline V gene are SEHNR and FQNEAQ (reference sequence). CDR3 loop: CASSLSSSGGEQFF. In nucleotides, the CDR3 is TGTGCCAGCAGCTTATCTTCTAGCGGGGGTGAGCAGTTCTTC.

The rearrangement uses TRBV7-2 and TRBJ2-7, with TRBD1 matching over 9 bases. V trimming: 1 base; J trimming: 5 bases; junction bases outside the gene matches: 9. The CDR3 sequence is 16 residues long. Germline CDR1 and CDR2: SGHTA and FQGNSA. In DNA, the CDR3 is TGTGCCAGCAGCTTAGAACCGGGACAGGGTAGGAACGAGCAGTACGTC. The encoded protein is CASSLEPGQGRNEQYV.

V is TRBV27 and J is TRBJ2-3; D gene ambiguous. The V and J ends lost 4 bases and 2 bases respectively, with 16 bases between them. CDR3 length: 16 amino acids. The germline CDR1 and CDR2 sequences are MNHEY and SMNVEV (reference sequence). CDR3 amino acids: CASSSSLSRSTDTQYF. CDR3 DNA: TGTGCCAGCAGTTCCTCTTTGTCTAGATCCACAGATACGCAGTATTTT.

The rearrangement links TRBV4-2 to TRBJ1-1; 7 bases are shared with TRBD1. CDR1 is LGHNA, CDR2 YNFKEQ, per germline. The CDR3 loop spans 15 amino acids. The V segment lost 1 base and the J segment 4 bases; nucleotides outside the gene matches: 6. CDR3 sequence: CASSQGQGGGTEAFF. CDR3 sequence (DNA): TGTGCCAGCAGCCAAGGACAGGGAGGAGGCACTGAAGCTTTCTTT.

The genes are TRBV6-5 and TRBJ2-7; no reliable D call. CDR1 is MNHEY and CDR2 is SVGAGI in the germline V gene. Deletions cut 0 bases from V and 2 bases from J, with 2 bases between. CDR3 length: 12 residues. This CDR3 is CASSYSPYEQYF. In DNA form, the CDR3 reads TGTGCCAGCAGTTACTCGCCCTACGAGCAGTACTTC.

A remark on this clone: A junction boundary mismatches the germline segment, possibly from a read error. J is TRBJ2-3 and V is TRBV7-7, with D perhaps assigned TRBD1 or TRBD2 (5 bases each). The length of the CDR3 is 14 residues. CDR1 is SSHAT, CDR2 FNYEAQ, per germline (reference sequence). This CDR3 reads CASSLVGATDTQYF. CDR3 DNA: TGTGCTAGCAGCTTAGTCGGGGCGACAGATACGCAGTATTTT.